The text below deals with one T cell receptor (beta chain). Its antigen is still unknown. From each donor, a 2.5 ml peripheral blood sample was drawn into PAXgene tubes and stored at -80 degrees C. Without any T cell sorting, total RNA was extracted from whole blood using the PAXgene blood miRNA kit on an automated QIAcube. Peripheral blood from monozygotic twin pairs concordant or discordant for inflammatory bowel disease was subjected to deep TCRalpha and TCRbeta repertoire profiling with unique molecular barcoding. For every twin pair, smoking habits were documented, and each individual was categorised as a current, former or never smoker. The sample originates from a study of monozygotic twins with inflammatory bowel disease (dated by TCRdb to between 2017 and 2020). As for the study more broadly: In total, 28 monozygotic twin pairs made up the full study: 19 Danish pairs, all IBD-discordant, plus nine German pairs, of which four were IBD-concordant and five were IBD-discordant. The search for disease-associated traits relied mainly on comparing IBD patients with their genetically identical healthy co-twins within discordant pairs. Each individual had, on average, about 151 000 unique TCRalpha sequences and 181 000 unique TCRbeta sequences available for analysis.

Study-wide findings and limitations: The analysis was unable to tell different T cell subtypes apart. The results gave no support for a single strong signal or clonotype linked to IBD. Differing immunosuppressive treatments among patients may have added background noise and inter-individual variability to the repertoires. Measured by the inverse Simpson index, TCRbeta repertoire diversity was lower in IBD patients than in their healthy co-twins. Repertoire similarity did not differ between concordant and discordant twins, which could be due to limited statistical power. Fewer clonotypes were shared with other individuals by IBD patients than by healthy twins, most markedly in patients showing signs of disease activity.

Inclusive of the bounding cysteine and phenylalanine, the CDR3 is 13 residues long. No DNA is recorded. Via the germline V gene (reference sequence), CDR1 is LNHNV and CDR2 YYDKDF. Libraries came from 5' RACE. For each TCR library, roughly 3,600 ng of total RNA was used. For each sample, cDNA was synthesized in eight separate reactions using SMARTScribe reverse transcriptase. Unique molecular identifiers containing a 6-nucleotide sample barcode were introduced through template switching during cDNA synthesis. TCRalpha and TCRbeta cDNA was amplified by two nested PCRs of approximately 17 and 9 cycles, with bead purification after each PCR. Before amplification, the cDNA was treated with uracil DNA-glycosylase and purified using the QIAquick PCR purification kit. The second PCR added Illumina TruSeq-compatible adapters along with sample-specific barcodes. TapeStation and Qubit were used to check library quality and concentration, and 4 to 6 ng of each library went into the pool. Sequencing of the pooled libraries was done on an Illumina HiSeq2500 single-index Rapid Run using custom sequencing primers and 2 x 100 bp reads. The original pipeline was this. UMI-based consensus assembly with MiGEC version 1.2.6 was used to correct PCR and sequencing errors. MiXCR version 2.1.1 handled V(D)J alignment, clonotype assembly and CDR3 extraction. To normalise gene usage, clonotype sharing and MAIT/NKT TCR abundance, the analysis used the top 1000, 10 000 and 20 000 clonotypes per sample. Diversity was computed as the inverse Simpson index with the vegan R package after downsampling to 27 000 UMIs. Paired Mann-Whitney U tests were applied to discordant twin pairs, with Benjamini-Hochberg correction for multiple testing. Based on TCRdb reprocessing of the reads, there is one entry per CDR3 protein sequence, and DNA is missing. The V and J calls here are based on TCRdb, not the publication. The sample table on file contains 300,000 to 450,000 distinct CDR3 sequences. 2.6% of the sample is taken by the ten largest.

Recombination connected TRBV15 to TRBJ2-1. The TCR was taken from a human donor with ulcerative colitis or Crohn's disease, or a healthy co-twin of an affected twin (not recorded which). Material for sequencing was blood. The CDR3 sequence is CATSRADYNEQFF.